The TCR beta chain under discussion was sequenced for a study of blood T cell repertoires in COVID-19. Profiled with immunoSEQ multiplex PCR; TCRdb holds only in-frame clones, not every one. The sample records a few hundred thousand clones, 80% to 90% being singletons. The receptor was isolated from a man between 50 and 59 years old with active or convalescent COVID-19. Source material: peripheral blood.

The DNA for the CDR3 is TGTGCCAGCATTCGAGGGGGGGGCACCGGGGAGCTGTTTTTT. Translating it yields CASIRGGGTGELFF. The chain uses TRBV3-1 (or the pseudogene TRBV3-2) and TRBJ2-2; D is perhaps TRBD2 (7 bases). The CDR3 contains 14 residues. The germline V gene has CDR1 LGHDT and CDR2 YNNKEL (reference sequence). Trimming shortened V by 7 bases and J by 4 bases, and 13 bases separated the two germline ends.